This T cell receptor beta chain was identified in a study of Graves' ophthalmopathy and Graves' hyperthyroidism. The study, taken as a whole, reports: Progression of ophthalmopathy was predicted by the model with 70% to 71% sensitivity and 72% to 85% specificity. Most thyroid clonotypes expanded beyond 0.001 frequency were also found in blood.

The germline gives CDR1 DFQATT, CDR2 SNEGSKA (reference sequence). The CDR3 consists of 13 residues. Trimming left V 1 base short and J 0 bases short, with 7 bases between. Concerning this clonotype: Its target is unknown.

Researchers classed hyperthyroidism as stable given no ophthalmopathy within 18 months of follow-up. Fresh peripheral blood (10 ml) yielded the PBMCs. Beta-chain TCR CDR3 regions were amplified from RNA transcripts. RT-PCR with HTBI primers came first, then second-round multiplex PCR. TCRdb passed the multiplex PCR reads through MiXCR, listing each CDR3 protein once. The table records about 620,000 distinct CDR3 sequences, 22% of them present only once. This receptor was identified in a woman aged 18 to 35 with stable Graves' hyperthyroidism. Some clones in this sample may be carry-over from other donors' samples. Sequencing used peripheral blood. This chain connects TRBV20-1 to TRBJ2-7; D remains ambiguous. The CDR3, as DNA: TGCAGTGCTAGAGTCCTGGGCTCCTACGAGCAGTACTTC. This sequence encodes CSARVLGSYEQYF.